Sequencing of this T cell receptor (beta chain) was carried out in a study of T cell changes during pregnancy in multiple sclerosis (dated by TCRdb to about 2019). Study-wide context: In women with multiple sclerosis, the researchers looked at how the T cell repertoire shifted as pregnancy progressed.

As to this clone: It lacks a known antigen. No per-base quality is available; no much larger clone lies one base away.

Libraries were constructed by the immunoSEQ multiplex PCR assay. Drawn from immuneACCESS, this table holds only the in-frame rearrangements with V and J called that TCRdb kept. Clones are partly lost; checked studies trace under half to an unresolved V gene and leave the rest unexplained. This sample comprises tens of thousands of clones, about 86% of them detected only once. The top ten hold approximately 1.2% of the sample. The CDR3 runs 14 residues from the cysteine to the phenylalanine. The entry retains the CDR3 DNA only, 42 bases that are in frame from base 1. In the germline V gene (reference sequence), CDR1 corresponds to SGHNT and CDR2 to YYREEE. V is reduced by 4 bases and J by 2 bases, leaving a spacing of 13 bases between them.

Sequences were derived from CD4+ T cells from peripheral blood mononuclear cells, sampled in the first trimester of pregnancy. This receptor was identified in a female donor in good health, enrolled as a control in a pregnancy study. The chain links TRBV5-4 with TRBJ2-7; TRBD1 might be the D gene, on 6 matching bases. This receptor carries the CDR3 CASSALGQTYEQYF. The sequenced DNA: TGTGCCAGCAGCGCCCTTGGACAGACCTACGAGCAGTACTTC.